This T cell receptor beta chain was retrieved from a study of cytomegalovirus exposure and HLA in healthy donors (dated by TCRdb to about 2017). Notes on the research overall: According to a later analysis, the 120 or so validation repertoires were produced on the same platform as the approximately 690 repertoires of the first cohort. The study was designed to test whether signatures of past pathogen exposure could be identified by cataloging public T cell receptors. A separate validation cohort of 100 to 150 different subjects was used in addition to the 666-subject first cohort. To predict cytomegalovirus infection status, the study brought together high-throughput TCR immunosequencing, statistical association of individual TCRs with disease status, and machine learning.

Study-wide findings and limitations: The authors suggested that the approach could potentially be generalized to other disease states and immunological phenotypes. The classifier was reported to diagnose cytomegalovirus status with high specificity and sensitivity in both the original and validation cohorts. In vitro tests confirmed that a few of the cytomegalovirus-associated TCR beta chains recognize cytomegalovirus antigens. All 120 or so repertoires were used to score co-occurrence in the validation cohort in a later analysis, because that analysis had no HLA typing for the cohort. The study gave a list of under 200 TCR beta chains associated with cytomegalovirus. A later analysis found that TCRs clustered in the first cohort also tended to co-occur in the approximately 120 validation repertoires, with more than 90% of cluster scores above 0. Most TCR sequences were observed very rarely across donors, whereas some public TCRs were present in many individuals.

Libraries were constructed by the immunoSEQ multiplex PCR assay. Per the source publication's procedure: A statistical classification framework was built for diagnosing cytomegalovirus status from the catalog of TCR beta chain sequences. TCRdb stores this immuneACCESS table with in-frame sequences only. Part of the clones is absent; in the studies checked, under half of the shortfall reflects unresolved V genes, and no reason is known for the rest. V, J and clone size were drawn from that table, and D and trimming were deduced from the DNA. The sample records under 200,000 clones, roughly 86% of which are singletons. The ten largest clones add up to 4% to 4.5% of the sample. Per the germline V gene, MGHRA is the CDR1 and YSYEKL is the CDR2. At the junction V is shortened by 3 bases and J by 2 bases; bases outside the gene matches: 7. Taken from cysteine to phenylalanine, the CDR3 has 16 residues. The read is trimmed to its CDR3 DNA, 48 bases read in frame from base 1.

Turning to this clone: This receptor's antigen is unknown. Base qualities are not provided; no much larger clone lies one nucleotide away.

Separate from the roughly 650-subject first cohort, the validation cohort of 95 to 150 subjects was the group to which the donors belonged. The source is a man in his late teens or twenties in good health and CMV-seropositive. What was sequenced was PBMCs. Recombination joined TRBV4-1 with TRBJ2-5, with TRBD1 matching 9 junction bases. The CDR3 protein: CASSHTGTGPQETQYF. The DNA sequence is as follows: TGCGCCAGCAGCCACACCGGGACAGGGCCACAAGAGACCCAGTACTTC.